This T cell receptor (beta chain) originates from a study of tumor and adjacent non-tumor tissue in lung cancer. About the study: Histology: about twelve adenocarcinoma, a couple of squamous cell carcinoma, 1 small cell lung cancer.

RNA was extracted from bulk tissue without any cell sorting. This non-tumor lung sample came from over 3 cm beyond the tumor edge. Chemotherapy-naive patients with new lung cancer underwent thoracic surgery in China, August–November 2014. A modified ARM-PCR protocol with three rounds of nested PCR amplified TCRbeta. TCRdb itself ran the multiplex PCR reads through MiXCR, one entry per CDR3 protein. This table has some 100,000 distinct CDR3 sequences, 50% to 70% appearing once. From germline, CDR1 is ENHRY and CDR2 SYGVKD. CDR3 length: 19 amino acids. V shed 6 bases and J 4 bases; nucleotides not matched to a gene: 13.

The chain has TRBV10-3 and TRBJ2-1; the match to TRBD2 covers 15 bases. The clonotype comes from a man aged 60 to 69 with non-small cell lung cancer. The specimen sequenced was distant non-tumor lung tissue. The CDR3 sequence: CAIRGGLAGGQGSYNEQFF. As DNA, the CDR3 is TGTGCCATCAGGGGGGGACTAGCGGGGGGTCAGGGTTCATACAATGAGCAGTTCTTC.